This T cell receptor beta chain was sequenced for a study of blood T cell repertoires in COVID-19. The table came from immunoSEQ multiplex PCR; TCRdb's copy has only in-frame clones and leaves some out. The sample has about 240,000 clones, roughly 89% seen once. The V end was cut by 4 bases, the J end by 10 bases, with 20 bases between. Per the germline V gene, CDR1 is SGHTA and CDR2 is FQGTGA. The CDR3 consists of 16 residues. The clonotype originates from a woman aged 30 to 39 who had recovered from COVID-19. Material: PBMCs or T cells enriched from blood (not recorded which). The V gene is TRBV7-3, the J gene TRBJ1-6; D call uncertain. The CDR3 DNA reads as TGTGCCAGCAGCTCCAACCCAAGTAGACCGGGGTCACCCCTCCACTTT. Translation: CASSSNPSRPGSPLHF. Drawing the rest from reference TRBV7-3 and TRBJ1-6, the complete variable domain is GAGVSQTPSNKVTEKGKYVELRCDPISGHTALYWYRQSLGQGPEFLIYFQGTGAADDSGLPNDRFFAVRPEGSVSTLKIQRTERGDSAVYLCASSSNPSRPGSPLHFGNGTRLTVT.